One and the same sample provided the 5 T cell receptor beta chains below, sequenced in a study of blood T cell repertoires in COVID-19. Profiled with immunoSEQ multiplex PCR; TCRdb holds only in-frame clones, not every one. In the table there are some 300,000 clones, 88% of which are singletons. The sample taken for sequencing was peripheral blood. Receptors originate from a woman younger than 45 who had recovered from COVID-19.

This chain connects TRBV30 to TRBJ2-7; TRBD1 aligns across 7 bases. The V segment lost 4 bases and the J segment 3 bases; nucleotides outside the gene matches: 6. The length of the CDR3 is 13 residues. Per the germline V gene, CDR1 is GTSNPN and CDR2 is SVGIG (reference sequence). In DNA form, the CDR3 reads TGTGCCTGGACCCAGGCAGGGGGCTACGAGCAGTACTTC. Translated, it gives CAWTQAGGYEQYF.

The V and J genes are TRBV7-9 and TRBJ2-1; perhaps TRBD2 as D (6 bases). Between the trimmed V and J ends, which lost 2 bases and 2 bases, there was a span of 10 bases. CDR1 and CDR2 from the germline V gene are SEHNR and FQNEAQ (reference sequence). The CDR3 length is 15 residues. CDR3 sequence (DNA): TGTGCCAGCAGCTTAACTACGGGGGCCTACAATGAGCAGTTCTTC. Protein sequence: CASSLTTGAYNEQFF.

This chain uses TRBV4-2 with TRBJ1-6; 9 nucleotides line up with TRBD1. Germline CDR1 LGHNA, CDR2 YNFKEQ. The CDR3 length is 19 residues. Germline trimming cut 0 bases from V and 12 bases from J; bases unmatched to any gene: 18. CDR3 nucleotide sequence: TGTGCCAGCAGCCAAGACCGGACAGGGGTTGCCCTTGGCGGAAGACCCCTCCACTTT. This sequence encodes CASSQDRTGVALGGRPLHF.

The chain recombines TRBV5-4 with TRBJ1-2, with D maybe TRBD1 (5 bases). In germline, CDR1 is SGHNT, CDR2 YYREEE (reference sequence). V was shortened by 1 base and J by 8 bases, with 12 bases between the two germline ends. The CDR3 runs 13 residues. CDR3 region: CASSLRDLRGYTF. As DNA, the CDR3 is TGTGCCAGCAGCTTGAGGGACTTGCGGGGCTACACCTTC.

V is TRBV30 and J is TRBJ2-7; perhaps TRBD2 as D (6 bases). The CDR3 is made up of 13 amino acids. V lost 1 base and J 7 bases, leaving 14 bases between the germline ends. Germline CDR1 reads GTSNPN; CDR2 reads SVGIG (reference sequence). The CDR3 spells CAWSGRAEGEQYF. The CDR3 nucleotides are TGTGCCTGGAGTGGGAGGGCCGAGGGGGAGCAGTACTTC.